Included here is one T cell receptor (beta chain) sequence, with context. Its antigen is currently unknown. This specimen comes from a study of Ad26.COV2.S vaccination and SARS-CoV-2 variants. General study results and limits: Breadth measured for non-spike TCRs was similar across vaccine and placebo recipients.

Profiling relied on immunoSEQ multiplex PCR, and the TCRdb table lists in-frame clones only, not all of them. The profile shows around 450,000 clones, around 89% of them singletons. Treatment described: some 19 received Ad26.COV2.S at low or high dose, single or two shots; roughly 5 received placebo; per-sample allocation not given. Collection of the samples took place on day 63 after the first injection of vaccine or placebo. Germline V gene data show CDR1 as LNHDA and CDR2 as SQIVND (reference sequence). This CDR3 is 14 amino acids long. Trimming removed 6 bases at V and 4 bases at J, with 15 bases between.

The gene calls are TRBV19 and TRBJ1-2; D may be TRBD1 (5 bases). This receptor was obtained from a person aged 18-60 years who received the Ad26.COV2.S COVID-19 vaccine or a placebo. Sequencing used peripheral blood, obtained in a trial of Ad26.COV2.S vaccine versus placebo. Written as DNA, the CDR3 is TGTGCCAGTAGCCGGGGGGTTCCGGCCTATGGCTACACCTTC. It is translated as CASSRGVPAYGYTF.